This is a list of T cell receptor beta chains from one sample in a study of beta chain features in type 1 diabetes. Profiling relied on immunoSEQ multiplex PCR, and the TCRdb table lists in-frame clones only, not all of them. The sample includes 300,000 to 350,000 clones, 13% to 15% of them seen just once. Sequenced input: central memory CD4+ T cells from blood. The receptor set was obtained from a man aged 25 to 40 in good health. Each CDR3 is given with its conserved first and last residue. A D gene is named only where the DNA matches it firmly. Rows may omit the clone size; those that give it use once, few, many or a size class.

j_call,v_call,d_call,clone_size,cdr3_nt,cdr3_aa
TRBJ2-1,TRBV30,-,few,TGTGCCTGGAGTGCGGCGGGTCCTTCGCGTGAGCAGTTCTTC,CAWSAAGPSREQFF
TRBJ1-6,TRBV19,-,-,TGTGCCAGTAATGGGCAGGGCAATTCACCCCTCCACTTT,CASNGQGNSPLHF
TRBJ1-1,TRBV29-1,-,-,TGCAGCGTTCGCGACGCGTACAACACTGAAGCTTTCTTT,CSVRDAYNTEAFF
TRBJ1-2,TRBV5-5,-,few,TGTGCCAGCAGCCACACGTATGGCTACACCTTC,CASSHTYGYTF
TRBJ1-4,TRBV7-6,-,-,TGTGCCAGCAGCCCCGACAGGAGTGCAACTAATGAAAAACTGTTTTTT,CASSPDRSATNEKLFF
TRBJ1-4,TRBV18,-,few,TGTGCCAGCTCACCGGCTGGCAATGAAAAACTGTTTTTT,CASSPAGNEKLFF
TRBJ2-1,TRBV10-2,-,few,TGCGCCAGCAGTGAGTTTCGAACCCTACGCACGTTGGAAGACAATGAGCAGTTCTTC,CASSEFRTLRTLEDNEQFF
TRBJ1-4,TRBV4-1,TRBD1,many,TGCGCCAGCAGCACTGACAGGGGAGTAAACGAAAAACTGTTTTTT,CASSTDRGVNEKLFF
TRBJ2-2,TRBV27,-,-,TGTGCCAGCAGTTTAGCAGGCGGGGCGAACGGGGAGCTGTTTTTT,CASSLAGGANGELFF
TRBJ1-1,TRBV18,-,many,TGTGCCAGCTCACCTGCCCAGCAGCAAGCTTTCTTT,CASSPAQQQAFF
TRBJ2-2,TRBV7-8,-,-,TGTGCCAGCAGCTCAACAGGGATGAACACCGGGGAGCTGTTTTTT,CASSSTGMNTGELFF
TRBJ2-2,TRBV5-6,-,few,TGTGCCAGCAGCTCACCGATCAGGGGCGCGAAGACCGGGGAGCTGTTTTTT,CASSSPIRGAKTGELFF
TRBJ2-7,TRBV21-1,-,-,TGTGCCAGCAGCCAAAAGCGGGGCCTCACCTACGAGCAGTACTTC,CASSQKRGLTYEQYF
TRBJ1-5,TRBV19,TRBD1,few,TGTGCCAGTAGGATCCAGGGGGCGCGTCAGCCCCAGCATTTT,CASRIQGARQPQHF
TRBJ2-1,TRBV7-2,-,-,TGTGCCAGCAGCCCGGCCCAGGTTAGCTCCTACAATGAGCAGTTCTTC,CASSPAQVSSYNEQFF
TRBJ2-7,TRBV6-6,TRBD1,once,TGTGCCAGCAGCCAAGGGACAGGACAAACCGTTACGAGGCAGTACTTC,CASSQGTGQTVTRQYF
TRBJ1-5,TRBV4-3,-,-,TGCGCCAGCAGCCAAGGGGGGGAGCCCCAGCATTTT,CASSQGGEPQHF
TRBJ2-3,TRBV5-1,-,-,TGCGCCAGCAGCTCACGTGGGACTTCTAATACGCAGTATTTT,CASSSRGTSNTQYF
TRBJ2-3,TRBV9,TRBD2,-,TGTGCCAGCAGCGTAACTGATCTAGCGGCCACAGATACGCAGTATTTT,CASSVTDLAATDTQYF
TRBJ1-3,TRBV7-8,TRBD1,few,TGTGCCAGCAGCTTAGTGGGACAGCGCTCTGGAAACACCATATATTTT,CASSLVGQRSGNTIYF
TRBJ2-4,TRBV7-9,-,few,TGTGCCAGCAGCCAAGGGGCCAATCCCCCAAACATTCAGTACTTC,CASSQGANPPNIQYF
TRBJ2-3,TRBV7-2,-,-,TGTGCCAGCAGCCCCCTAGCAGATACGCAGTATTTT,CASSPLADTQYF
TRBJ1-2,TRBV7-8,-,few,TGTGCCAGCAGCTTACTAACAGATGGCTACACCTTC,CASSLLTDGYTF
TRBJ2-2,TRBV30,-,few,TGTGCCTGGAGTGGGCACACTCCGAACACCGGGGAGCTGTTTTTT,CAWSGHTPNTGELFF
TRBJ2-5,TRBV4-2,TRBD2,few,TGTGCCAGCAGCTCTGGGACTAGCCGATCGCAAGAGACCCAGTACTTC,CASSSGTSRSQETQYF
TRBJ1-2,TRBV27,-,-,TGTGCCAGCGGGTTTCCACAGGGCTATGGCTACACCTTC,CASGFPQGYGYTF
TRBJ1-1,TRBV6-5,-,-,TGTGCCAGCAGTTACTCTACTGAAACTGAAGCTTTCTTT,CASSYSTETEAFF
TRBJ1-5,TRBV19,-,few,TGTGCCAGTAGTACAGGGAAGTATAGCAATCAGCCCCAGCATTTT,CASSTGKYSNQPQHF
TRBJ2-1,TRBV6-1,-,few,TGTGCCAGCTCCCCGGACATTTACAATGAGCAGTTCTTC,CASSPDIYNEQFF
TRBJ2-1,TRBV21-1,-,-,TGTGCCAGCAGCAAAGTCCGGGACGAACCATACAATGAGCAGTTCTTC,CASSKVRDEPYNEQFF
TRBJ1-1,TRBV6-1,-,few,TGTGCCAGCACCTATCTACGGGGTGCACGAGCTTTCTTT,CASTYLRGARAFF
TRBJ1-2,TRBV6-6,-,-,TGTGCCAGCAGTTACCCCCCCGGTGGGCCTGAGTATGGCTACACCTTC,CASSYPPGGPEYGYTF
TRBJ2-1,TRBV4-1,TRBD2,few,TGCGCCAGCAGCCAAAGCGGGGGGGCGAACAATGAGCAGTTCTTC,CASSQSGGANNEQFF
TRBJ1-3,TRBV29-1,-,few,TGCAGCGCTGGGACGAACGGAAACACCATATATTTT,CSAGTNGNTIYF
TRBJ2-1,TRBV27,TRBD2,many,TGTGCCAGCATTGGAACTAGCGGGGTCGGGCAGTTCTTC,CASIGTSGVGQFF
TRBJ1-2,TRBV15,-,few,TGTGCCACCAGCAGAGATCGGGTCAACTATGGCTACACCTTC,CATSRDRVNYGYTF
TRBJ2-5,TRBV11-2,-,few,TGTGCCAGCAGCTCACAGGGCACGGAGACCCAGTACTTC,CASSSQGTETQYF
TRBJ1-2,TRBV6-5,TRBD1,few,TGTGCCAGCAGCCCGGACAGGGACTATGGCTACACCTTC,CASSPDRDYGYTF
TRBJ2-7,TRBV11-2,-,-,TGTGCCAGCAGCTTACTAGGGTCCGAGCAGTACTTC,CASSLLGSEQYF
TRBJ1-4,TRBV6-1,-,few,TGTGCCAGCAAGCCTTTATGGGCCGGCAGTGAAAAACTGTTTTTT,CASKPLWAGSEKLFF
TRBJ1-2,TRBV7-2,-,-,TGTGCCAGCAGCTTAAGGGGAGATAGGGGCTACACCTTC,CASSLRGDRGYTF